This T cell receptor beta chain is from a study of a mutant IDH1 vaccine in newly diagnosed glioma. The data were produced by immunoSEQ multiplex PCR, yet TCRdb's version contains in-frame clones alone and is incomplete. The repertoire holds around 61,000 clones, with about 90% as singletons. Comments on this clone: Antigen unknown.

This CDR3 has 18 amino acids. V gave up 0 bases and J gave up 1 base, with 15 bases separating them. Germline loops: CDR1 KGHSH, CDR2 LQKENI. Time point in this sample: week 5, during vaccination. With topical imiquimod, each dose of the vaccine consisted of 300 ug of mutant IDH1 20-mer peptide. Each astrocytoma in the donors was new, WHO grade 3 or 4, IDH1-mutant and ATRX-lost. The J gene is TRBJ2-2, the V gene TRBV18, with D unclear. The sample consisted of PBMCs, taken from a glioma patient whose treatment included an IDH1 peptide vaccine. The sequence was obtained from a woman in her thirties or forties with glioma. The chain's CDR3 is CASSPPVVLDGNTGELFF. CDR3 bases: TGTGCCAGCTCACCACCGGTGGTGCTAGATGGGAACACCGGGGAGCTGTTTTTT.